What follows describes a single T cell receptor beta chain. The data were taken from a study of cytomegalovirus exposure and HLA in healthy donors. PCR primers comprised 60 Vbeta and 13 Jbeta primers. Sequenced by immunoSEQ multiplex PCR; TCRdb stores in-frame clones only, minus some. The sample lists about 190,000 clones; about 90% were seen once. The sequencing input was PBMCs. This receptor was obtained from a boy younger than 10 in good health and CMV-seronegative.

CDR3 in amino acids: CASSPIDRGDYGYTF. CDR3 sequence (DNA): TGCGCCAGCAGCCCGATTGACAGGGGAGACTATGGCTACACCTTC. The chain joins TRBV4-1 to TRBJ1-2; 8 bases are shared with TRBD1. Germline CDR1 reads MGHRA; CDR2 reads YSYEKL. Trimming cost V 4 bases and J 3 bases; bases outside gene matches: 7. CDR3 length: 15 residues.